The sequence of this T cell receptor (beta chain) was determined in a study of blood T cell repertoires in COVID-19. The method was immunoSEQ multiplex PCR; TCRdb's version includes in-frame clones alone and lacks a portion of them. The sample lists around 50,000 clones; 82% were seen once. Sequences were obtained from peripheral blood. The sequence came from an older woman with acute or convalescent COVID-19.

The chain's CDR3 is CASSFGTGELFF. The CDR3 region has the DNA TGTGCCAGCAGTTTCGGCACCGGGGAGCTGTTTTTT. The J gene is TRBJ2-2, the V gene TRBV12-3 or TRBV12-4, with D unresolved. V was clipped by 3 bases and J by 4 bases, with 3 bases between them. CDR3 length: 12 residues.